This entry lists 21 T cell receptor beta chains sequenced from one sample in a study of CD8 T cells in ankylosing spondylitis. TCRdb analysed the 5' RACE reads with MiXCR anew, one entry per CDR3 protein. The sample yields a few hundred thousand distinct CDR3 sequences, about a sixth seen once. Sequencing was done on a sample of blood, either unsorted or a sorted T cell fraction (not recorded which). These TCRs come from a male donor with ankylosing spondylitis or in good health (not recorded which).

This clonotype was detected many times. This chain joins TRBV5-4 and TRBJ1-1; tentatively, D is TRBD1 (5 bases). This CDR3 has 14 amino acids. Germline V gene lookup returns CDR1 SGHNT and CDR2 YYREEE (reference sequence). Deletions cut 0 bases from V and 5 bases from J, with 11 bases between. The CDR3 protein is CASSLGWGRTEAFF. As DNA, the CDR3 is TGTGCCAGCAGCTTGGGGTGGGGCAGGACTGAAGCTTTCTTT.

This clonotype was observed at least ten times. V and J are TRBV20-1 and TRBJ2-2, with 7 bases identical to TRBD1. Germline V gene lookup returns CDR1 DFQATT and CDR2 SNEGSKA (reference sequence). This CDR3 contains 14 residues. The ends lost 3 bases at V and 7 bases at J; junction bases unmatched: 8. CDR3 residues: CSASNRGLSGELFF. CDR3 nucleotides: TGCAGTGCTAGTAACAGGGGTTTGAGCGGGGAGCTGTTTTTT.

This clonotype was picked up a small number of times. This CDR3 is CSARDLAGDSYEQYF. CDR3 coding DNA: TGCAGTGCTAGAGATCTCGCAGGGGACTCCTACGAGCAGTACTTC. This sequence joins TRBV20-1 and TRBJ2-7; a weak D match, TRBD1 (6 bases). The germline V gene encodes CDR1 DFQATT and CDR2 SNEGSKA (reference sequence). CDR3 length: 15 residues. V gave up 0 bases and J gave up 0 bases, with 12 bases separating them.

This clonotype was detected a few times. This rearrangement joins TRBV29-1 to TRBJ2-5; perhaps TRBD1 as D (5 bases). Trimming left V 4 bases short and J 4 bases short, with 10 bases between. This CDR3 is 12 amino acids long. CDR1 and CDR2 from the germline V gene are SQVTM and ANQGSEA. DNA for the CDR3: TGCAGCGTTGGCGTACAGGCAGAGACCCAGTACTTC. Translating gives CSVGVQAETQYF.

This chain connects TRBV4-2 to TRBJ1-4; possible D gene TRBD1, 5 bases. The CDR3 sequence is 16 residues long. The germline V gene encodes CDR1 LGHNA and CDR2 YNFKEQ. V lost 0 bases to trimming and J lost 7 bases, with 15 bases between them. The CDR3 nucleotides are TGTGCCAGCAGCCAAGAGGGCGGGTACAGGAGTGAAAAACTGTTTTTT. It encodes CASSQEGGYRSEKLFF.

In its sample, this clonotype was seen a few times. V and J are TRBV4-2 and TRBJ1-2, with TRBD1 as a possible D gene (5 bases). This CDR3 has 16 residues. Germline CDR1 is LGHNA and CDR2 is YNFKEQ. V lost 0 bases and J 2 bases, leaving 13 bases between the germline ends. CDR3 in DNA: TGTGCCAGCAGCCAAGATGAAGGCAGGGACAACTATGGCTACACCTTC. Its protein product is CASSQDEGRDNYGYTF.

The chain uses TRBV27 and TRBJ1-2; D possibly corresponds to TRBD1 (5 bases). CDR1 MNHEY and CDR2 SMNVEV come from the germline V gene (reference sequence). Trimming cost V 0 bases and J 6 bases, with 11 bases left between them. There are 14 residues in the CDR3. The CDR3: CASSLSGGTNGYTF. The CDR3 region has the DNA TGTGCCAGCAGTTTATCGGGAGGGACGAATGGCTACACCTTC.

This clonotype came up many times. The chain couples TRBV27 to TRBJ1-1; the D gene is possibly TRBD1 (5 bases). Germline V CDR1 and CDR2: MNHEY, SMNVEV (reference sequence). The length of the CDR3 is 13 residues. V shed 5 bases and J shed 1 base, with 8 bases lying between them. The CDR3 reads CASSKGRNTEAFF. The CDR3 coding sequence is TGTGCCAGCAGTAAGGGGAGGAACACTGAAGCTTTCTTT.

At least ten counts were recorded for this clonotype. The J gene is TRBJ2-1, the V gene TRBV7-8, with 11 bases fitting TRBD2. This CDR3 comprises 15 residues. Trimming at V came to 5 bases and at J to 8 bases, leaving 8 bases not matched to a gene. Germline V gives CDR1 SGHVS, CDR2 FQNEAQ. CDR3 loop: CASSLTSGSRDEQFF. CDR3 in DNA: TGTGCCAGCAGCCTCACTAGCGGGAGTCGTGATGAGCAGTTCTTC.

This clonotype was recorded a few times. V is TRBV2 and J is TRBJ2-3; D gene uncertain. The germline CDR1 and CDR2 sequences are SNHLY and FYNNEI. Trimming took off 2 bases at V and 0 bases at J, with 15 bases between the two ends. The CDR3 contains 17 residues. CDR3 residues: CASSEPPVLTSTDTQYF. The DNA for the CDR3 is TGTGCCAGCAGTGAACCCCCGGTCCTTACTAGCACAGATACGCAGTATTTT.

J is TRBJ2-7 and V is TRBV28, with TRBD1 identical over 12 bases. Germline lookup yields CDR1 MDHEN and CDR2 SYDVKM. CDR3 length: 16 residues. The J segment lost 4 bases and the V segment lost 5 bases, leaving 9 bases of the junction unmatched. CDR3 nucleotide sequence: TGTGCCAGCAGTCCCACCCCGGGACAGGGGGCTTACGAGCAGTACTTC. It translates to CASSPTPGQGAYEQYF.

The chain joins TRBV6-4 to TRBJ1-1; 10 positions match TRBD1. J was trimmed by 4 bases and V by 2 bases; bases with no gene match: 7. In germline, CDR1 is MRHNA, CDR2 SNTAGT. This CDR3 region has 16 residues. The CDR3 DNA follows: TGTGCCAGCAGTGACCGGCCGAGGACAGGGGGCACTGAAGCTTTCTTT. Its protein product is CASSDRPRTGGTEAFF.

The rearrangement joins TRBV6-5 to TRBJ2-1, with D unresolved. The V and J ends lost 4 bases and 2 bases respectively, with 9 bases between them. CDR3 length: 14 residues. The germline gives CDR1 MNHEY, CDR2 SVGAGI. The CDR3 nucleotides are TGTGCCAGCAGTTCCACGACTCCCTACAATGAGCAGTTCTTC. Its translation: CASSSTTPYNEQFF.

Ten or more counts support this clonotype. This chain links TRBV13 with TRBJ2-3; 13 positions agree with TRBD2. The CDR3 totals 19 residues. V was pared by 0 bases and J by 1 base, with 7 bases of the junction left unmatched. Germline V CDR1 and CDR2: PRHDT, FYEKMQ (reference sequence). CDR3 bases: TGTGCCAGCAGCTTAGGCCCGGGACTAGCGGGAACGCGCACAGATACGCAGTATTTT. Translation gives CASSLGPGLAGTRTDTQYF.

This clonotype was observed a few times. This rearrangement joins TRBV3-1 to TRBJ2-1; D is undetermined. The CDR3 totals 16 residues. The ends were cut back, 4 bases at V and 2 bases at J, with 15 bases in the middle. The germline V gene has CDR1 LGHDT and CDR2 YNNKEL (reference sequence). The CDR3 sequence: CASSPDFRFPYNEQFF. CDR3 sequence (DNA): TGTGCCAGCAGCCCCGACTTCAGGTTCCCCTACAATGAGCAGTTCTTC.

This clonotype was detected a few times. The DNA of the CDR3 is TGCGCCAGCAGCCAAGACGTACTAGCGGGAGGGCCGGACCAAGAGACCCAGTACTTC. The encoded protein is CASSQDVLAGGPDQETQYF. The rearrangement joins TRBV4-1 to TRBJ2-5; 13 bases match TRBD2. V trimming: 0 bases; J trimming: 0 bases; junction bases outside the gene matches: 7. Germline V gene data show CDR1 as MGHRA and CDR2 as YSYEKL. The CDR3 spans 19 residues.

This clonotype was observed a few times. The chain joins TRBV29-1 to TRBJ2-7; TRBD2 matches at 15 bases. The J segment lost 0 bases and the V segment lost 0 bases, leaving 9 bases of the junction unmatched. The CDR3 has 19 amino acids. The germline gives CDR1 SQVTM, CDR2 ANQGSEA. The DNA of the CDR3 is TGCAGCGTTGAAGACTCCGGGACTAGCGGGAGGTTAAGCTCCTACGAGCAGTACTTC. Encoded protein: CSVEDSGTSGRLSSYEQYF.

The chain joins TRBV11-1 to TRBJ2-2, with 13 bases fitting TRBD2. Germline V lookup: CDR1 SGHAT, CDR2 FQDESV (reference sequence). With 2 bases clipped from V and 0 bases from J, the junction kept 9 bases outside the gene matches. The CDR3 extends over 20 amino acids. This CDR3 is CASSLPPGLAGLANTGELFF. The CDR3 nucleotides are TGTGCCAGCAGCTTACCCCCGGGACTAGCGGGATTGGCGAACACCGGGGAGCTGTTTTTT.

The chain uses TRBV6-2 or TRBV6-3 and TRBJ2-7; 11 bases are a match to TRBD2. Germline CDR1 reads MNHEY; CDR2 reads SVGEGT. V shed 0 bases, J shed 5 bases, and the junction held 6 bases outside the gene matches. This CDR3 spans 16 amino acids. Here the CDR3 reads CASSYSILAGDNEQYF. Written as DNA, the CDR3 is TGTGCCAGCAGTTACTCGATACTAGCGGGAGACAACGAGCAGTACTTC.

The V gene is TRBV15, the J gene TRBJ2-7; TRBD1 matches at 8 bases. J gave up 2 bases and V 5 bases, and 5 bases lay outside the gene matches. There are 14 residues in the CDR3. Germline CDR1 reads LNHNV; CDR2 reads YYDKDF (reference sequence). CDR3 in amino acids: CATSRTGSPYEQYF. CDR3 DNA: TGTGCCACCAGCCGGACAGGGAGTCCCTACGAGCAGTACTTC.

The V gene is TRBV29-1, the J gene TRBJ2-2, with 8 bases aligning to TRBD1. Germline V gives CDR1 SQVTM, CDR2 ANQGSEA. V was pared by 3 bases and J by 6 bases, with 9 bases of the junction left unmatched. CDR3 length: 15 residues. Here the CDR3 reads CSVEWTGMESGELFF. In DNA form, the CDR3 reads TGCAGCGTTGAGTGGACAGGGATGGAATCCGGGGAGCTGTTTTTT.